Listed below are T cell receptor beta chains from one sample, sequenced in a study of spatial heterogeneity in lung cancer. TCRdb redid the calling of the 5' RACE reads with MiXCR, one entry per CDR3 protein. The data show around 92,000 distinct CDR3 sequences, roughly 12% seen once. The material was PBMCs, obtained at surgery. The source of these receptors is a male donor with early-stage non-small cell lung cancer. CDR3s include the opening cysteine and the closing phenylalanine or tryptophan. The order of the fields is V gene, D gene, J gene, CDR3 protein. D genes are given only for firm matches.

TRBV7-3	-	TRBJ2-1	CASSLNGGANYNEQFF
TRBV18	-	TRBJ2-5	CASSPEQLQETQYF
TRBV23-1	TRBD1	TRBJ1-5	CATTEDRTCSNQPQHF
TRBV27	TRBD1	TRBJ2-7	CASSLYGTGTYEQYF
TRBV14	-	TRBJ2-5	CASSHFRETQYF
TRBV20-1	TRBD2	TRBJ2-7	CSARDPLAGIYEQYF
TRBV12-3/TRBV12-4	TRBD1	TRBJ2-3	CASSFMGQNTDTQYF
TRBV15	-	TRBJ1-2	CATSRDSRGDYGYTF
TRBV4-3	-	TRBJ1-2	CASSQVSGDGYTF
TRBV18	-	TRBJ1-6	CASSLTDKRSPLHF
TRBV5-1	-	TRBJ2-4	CASSLDSGKVIQYF
TRBV7-2	-	TRBJ2-1	CASSLQTAYNEQFF
TRBV6-5	TRBD2	TRBJ2-6	CASSPSGGSLSGANVLTF
TRBV7-3	TRBD1	TRBJ1-1	CASSRGQGAPEAFF
TRBV6-6	-	TRBJ2-7	CASRRGITYEQYF
TRBV12-3/TRBV12-4	-	TRBJ2-3	CASSYGHTDTQYF
TRBV3-1	-	TRBJ1-3	CASSQDTSSGNTIYF
TRBV2	-	TRBJ2-1	CASSLSVRTNNEQFF
TRBV6-2/TRBV6-3	-	TRBJ2-7	CASRSPAYEQYF
TRBV6-2/TRBV6-3	TRBD1	TRBJ1-5	CASRRTGTRSNQPQHF
TRBV5-1	TRBD1	TRBJ2-7	CASSYDRERYF
TRBV7-3	TRBD2	TRBJ2-3	CASSRGTSGISDTQYF
TRBV20-1	TRBD2	TRBJ2-1	CSAAPSGRSNEQFF
TRBV6-2/TRBV6-3	-	TRBJ1-4	CASRLAGFATNEKLFF
TRBV20-1	-	TRBJ2-7	CSPEESSYEQYF
TRBV30	TRBD2	TRBJ2-5	CAWSALAGQTQYF
TRBV7-2	-	TRBJ1-1	CASSLGPWGGTEAFF
TRBV11-3	-	TRBJ2-1	CASSLDLGGSYNEQFF
TRBV27	-	TRBJ2-2	CATRKTAIEYTGELFF